This TCR beta chain came from a study of molecular identifiers for immune sequencing clone quantification. With regard to this clonotype: A much more abundant neighbour one base away suggests this may be a read error.

The germline CDR1 and CDR2 sequences are SEHNR and FQNEAQ (reference sequence). CDR3 length: 15 residues. Each CDR3 protein is one row after TCRdb ran MiXCR on the PCR reads. The table shows 600,000 to 650,000 distinct CDR3 sequences, with 15% to 20% occurring only once. The sequence derives from a human donor in good health. Some libraries in this study had Jurkat cell RNA spiked in. J is TRBJ1-4 and V is TRBV7-9; 9 bases map to TRBD1. Input material: naive CD8+ T cells from blood, with Jurkat cell RNA spiked in. Subset: FACS-sorted CD8+CD4-CCR7+CD45RA+ naive T cells. The CDR3 reads CASSSGQGQDEKLVF. Written as DNA, the CDR3 is TGTGCCAGCAGCTCCGGACAGGGGCAAGATGAAAAACTGGTTTTT.